This T cell receptor (beta chain) was sequenced during a study of patients and donors after allogeneic stem cell transplantation. Using its own MiXCR run on the RT-PCR reads, TCRdb lists one record per CDR3 protein. The sample shows around 150,000 distinct CDR3 sequences, 25% to 35% of them seen only once. This CDR3 is 14 amino acids long. The V gene's germline CDR1 is MNHEY and CDR2 SMNVEV (reference sequence). The ends were cut back, 5 bases at V and 4 bases at J, with 12 bases in the middle. Sequencing was done on a sample of blood, either unsorted or a sorted T cell fraction (not recorded which). The chain combines TRBV27 with TRBJ2-1, with TRBD2 as a possible D gene (5 bases). The receptor was derived from a human donor who was either an allogeneic HSCT recipient or a stem cell or donor lymphocyte infusion donor (not recorded which). It is not recorded whose cells these are; they may come from a transplant donor. This CDR3 is CASSLRTEYNEQFF. CDR3 DNA sequence: TGTGCCAGCAGTCTAAGGACTGAGTACAATGAGCAGTTCTTC.